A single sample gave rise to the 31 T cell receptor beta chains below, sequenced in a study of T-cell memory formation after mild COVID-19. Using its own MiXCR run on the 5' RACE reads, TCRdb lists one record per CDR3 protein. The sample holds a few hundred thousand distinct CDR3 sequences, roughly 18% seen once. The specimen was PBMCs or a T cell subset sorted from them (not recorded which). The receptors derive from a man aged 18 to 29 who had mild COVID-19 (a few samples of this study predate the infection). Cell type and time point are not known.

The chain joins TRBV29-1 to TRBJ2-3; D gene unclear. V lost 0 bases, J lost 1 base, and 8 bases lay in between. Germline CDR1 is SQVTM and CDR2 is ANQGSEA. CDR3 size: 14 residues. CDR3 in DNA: TGCAGCGTTGAAGACGCAGTTGGCACAGATACGCAGTATTTT. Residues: CSVEDAVGTDTQYF.

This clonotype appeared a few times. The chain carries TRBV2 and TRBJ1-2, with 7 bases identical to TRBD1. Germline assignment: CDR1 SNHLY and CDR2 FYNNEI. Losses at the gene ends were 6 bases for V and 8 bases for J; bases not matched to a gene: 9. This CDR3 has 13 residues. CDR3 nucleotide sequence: TGTGCCAGCAGACCGACAGGGCGGACCGGCTACACCTTC. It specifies CASRPTGRTGYTF. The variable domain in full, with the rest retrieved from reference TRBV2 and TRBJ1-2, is EPEVTQTPSHQVTQMGQEVILRCVPISNHLYFYWYRQILGQKVEFLVSFYNNEISEKSEIFDDQFSVERPDGSNFTLKIRSTKLEDSAMYFCASRPTGRTGYTFGSGTRLTVV.

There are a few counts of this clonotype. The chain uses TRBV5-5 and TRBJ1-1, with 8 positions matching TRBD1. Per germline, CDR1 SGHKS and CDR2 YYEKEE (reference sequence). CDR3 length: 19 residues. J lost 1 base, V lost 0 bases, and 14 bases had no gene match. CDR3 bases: TGTGCCAGCAGCTTGGATCCTCGTGGGGCAGGGGGCCCGAACACTGAAGCTTTCTTT. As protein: CASSLDPRGAGGPNTEAFF.

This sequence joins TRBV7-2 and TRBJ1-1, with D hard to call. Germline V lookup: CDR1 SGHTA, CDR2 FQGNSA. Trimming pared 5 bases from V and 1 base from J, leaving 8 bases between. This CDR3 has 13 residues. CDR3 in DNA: TGTGCCAGCAGCCCCGAGCGGAACACTGAAGCTTTCTTT. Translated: CASSPERNTEAFF.

In DNA form, the CDR3 reads TGTGCCAGCAGTCCCCAGTGGTGGGAAAAACTGTTTTTT. It is translated as CASSPQWWEKLFF. This chain links TRBV12-3 or TRBV12-4 with TRBJ1-4; D unclear. V lost 5 bases to trimming and J lost 8 bases, with 12 bases between them. This CDR3 contains 13 residues.

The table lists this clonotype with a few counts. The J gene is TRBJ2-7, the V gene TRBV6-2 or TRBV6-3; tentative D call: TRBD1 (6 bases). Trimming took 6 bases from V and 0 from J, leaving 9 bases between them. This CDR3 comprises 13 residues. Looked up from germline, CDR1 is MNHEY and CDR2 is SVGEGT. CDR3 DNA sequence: TGTGCCAGCAGCCAGGGGTTCTCCTACGAGCAGTACTTC. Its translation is CASSQGFSYEQYF.

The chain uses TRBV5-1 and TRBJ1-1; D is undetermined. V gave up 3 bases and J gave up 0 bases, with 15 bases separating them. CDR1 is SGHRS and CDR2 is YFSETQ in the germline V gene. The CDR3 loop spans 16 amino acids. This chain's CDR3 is CASSYLAQTMNTEAFF. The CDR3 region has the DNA TGCGCCAGCAGCTACCTTGCGCAGACCATGAACACTGAAGCTTTCTTT.

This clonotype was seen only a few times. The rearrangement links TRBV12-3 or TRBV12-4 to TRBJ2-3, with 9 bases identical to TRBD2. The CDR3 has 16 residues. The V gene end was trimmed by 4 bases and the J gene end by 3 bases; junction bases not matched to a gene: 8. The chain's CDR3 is CASSSPAGGGTDTQYF. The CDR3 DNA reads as TGTGCCAGCAGTTCCCCAGCGGGGGGAGGAACAGATACGCAGTATTTT.

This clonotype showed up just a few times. The CDR3, as DNA: TGTGCCAGCAGCGGACAGTTGAAAAACATTCAGTACTTC. It translates to CASSGQLKNIQYF. The chain is built from TRBV7-2 and TRBJ2-4, with D possibly being TRBD1 (6 bases). Trimming shortened V by 5 bases and J by 4 bases, and 9 bases separated the two germline ends. Germline loops: CDR1 SGHTA, CDR2 FQGNSA. The CDR3 length is 13 residues. The full variable domain, rest sourced from reference TRBV7-2 and TRBJ2-4, is GAGVSQSPSNKVTEKGKDVELRCDPISGHTALYWYRQSLGQGLEFLIYFQGNSAPDKSGLPSDRFSAERTGGSVSTLTIQRTQQEDSAVYLCASSGQLKNIQYFGAGTRLSVL.

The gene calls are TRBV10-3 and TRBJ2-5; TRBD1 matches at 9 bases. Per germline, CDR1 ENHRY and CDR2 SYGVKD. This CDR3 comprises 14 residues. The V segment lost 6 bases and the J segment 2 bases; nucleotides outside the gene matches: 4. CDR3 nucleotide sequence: TGTGCCATCAGGGAAGACAGGGGGCAAGAGACCCAGTACTTC. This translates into CAIREDRGQETQYF.

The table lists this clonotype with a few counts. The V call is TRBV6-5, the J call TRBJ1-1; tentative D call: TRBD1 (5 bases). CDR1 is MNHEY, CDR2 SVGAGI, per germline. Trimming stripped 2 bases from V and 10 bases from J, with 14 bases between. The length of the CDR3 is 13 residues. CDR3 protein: CASSYVAGRTAFF. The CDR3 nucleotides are TGTGCCAGCAGTTACGTGGCAGGGAGAACAGCTTTCTTT.

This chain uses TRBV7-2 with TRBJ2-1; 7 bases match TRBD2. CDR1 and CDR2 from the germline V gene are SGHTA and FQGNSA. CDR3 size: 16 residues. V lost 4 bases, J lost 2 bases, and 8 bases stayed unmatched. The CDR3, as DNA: TGTGCCAGCAGCTCATACACCCTAGCGGCCTACAATGAGCAGTTCTTC. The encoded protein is CASSSYTLAAYNEQFF.

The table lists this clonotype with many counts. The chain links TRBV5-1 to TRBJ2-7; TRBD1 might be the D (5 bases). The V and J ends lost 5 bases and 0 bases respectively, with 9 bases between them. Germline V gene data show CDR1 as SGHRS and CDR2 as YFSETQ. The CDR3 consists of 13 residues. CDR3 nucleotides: TGCGCCAGCAGAGGGGCCAGCTCCTACGAGCAGTACTTC. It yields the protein CASRGASSYEQYF.

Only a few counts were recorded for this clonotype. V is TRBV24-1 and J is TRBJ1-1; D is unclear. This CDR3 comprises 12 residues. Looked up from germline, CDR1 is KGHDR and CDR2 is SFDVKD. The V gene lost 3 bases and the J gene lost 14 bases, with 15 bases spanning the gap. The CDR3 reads CATSDASEVLFF. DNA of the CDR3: TGTGCCACCAGTGATGCCTCGGAAGTCCTATTCTTT.

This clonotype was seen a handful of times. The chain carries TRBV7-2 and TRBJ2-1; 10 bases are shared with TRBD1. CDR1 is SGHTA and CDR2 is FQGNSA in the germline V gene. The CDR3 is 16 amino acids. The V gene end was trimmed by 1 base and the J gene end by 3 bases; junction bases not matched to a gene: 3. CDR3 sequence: CASSLVGTGVYNEQFF. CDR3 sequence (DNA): TGTGCCAGCAGCTTAGTCGGGACAGGGGTCTACAATGAGCAGTTCTTC.

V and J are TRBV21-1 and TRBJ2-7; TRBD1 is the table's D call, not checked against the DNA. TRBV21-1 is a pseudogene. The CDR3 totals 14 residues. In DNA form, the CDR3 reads TGTGCCAGCAGCCCCCTTAATCCAGGGGACGAGCAGTACTTC. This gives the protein CASSPLNPGDEQYF.

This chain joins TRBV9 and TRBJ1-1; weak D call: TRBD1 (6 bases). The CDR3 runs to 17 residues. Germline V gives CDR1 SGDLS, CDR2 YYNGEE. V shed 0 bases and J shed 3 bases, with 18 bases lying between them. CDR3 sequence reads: CASSVGKGGLRDTEAFF. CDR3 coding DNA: TGTGCCAGCAGCGTAGGAAAAGGGGGGCTGAGGGACACTGAAGCTTTCTTT.

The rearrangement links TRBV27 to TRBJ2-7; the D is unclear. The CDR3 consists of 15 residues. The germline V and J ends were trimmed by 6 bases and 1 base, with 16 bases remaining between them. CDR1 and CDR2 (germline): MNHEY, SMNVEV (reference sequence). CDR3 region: CASRLRADGSYEQYF. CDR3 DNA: TGTGCCAGCAGATTAAGGGCCGACGGTTCCTACGAGCAGTACTTC.

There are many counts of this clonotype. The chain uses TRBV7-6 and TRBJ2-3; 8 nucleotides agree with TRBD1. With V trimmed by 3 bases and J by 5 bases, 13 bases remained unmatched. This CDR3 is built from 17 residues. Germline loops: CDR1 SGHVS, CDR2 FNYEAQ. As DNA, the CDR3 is TGTGCCAGCAGCTTGTTGATTGGGACAGGTGAAATAGATACGCAGTATTTT. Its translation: CASSLLIGTGEIDTQYF.

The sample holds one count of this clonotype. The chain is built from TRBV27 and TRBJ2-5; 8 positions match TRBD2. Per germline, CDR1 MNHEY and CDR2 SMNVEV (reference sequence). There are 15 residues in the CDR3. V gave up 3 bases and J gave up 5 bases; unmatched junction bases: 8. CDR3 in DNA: TGTGCCAGCAGTTTGCTCGGGGGGGGTAGTGAGACCCAGTACTTC. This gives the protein CASSLLGGGSETQYF.

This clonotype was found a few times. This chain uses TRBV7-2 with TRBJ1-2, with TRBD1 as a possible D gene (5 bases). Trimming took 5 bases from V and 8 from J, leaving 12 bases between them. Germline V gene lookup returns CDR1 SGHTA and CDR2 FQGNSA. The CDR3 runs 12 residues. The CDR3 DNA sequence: TGTGCCAGCAGCCGTCAGGGTTACGGCTACACCTTC. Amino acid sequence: CASSRQGYGYTF.

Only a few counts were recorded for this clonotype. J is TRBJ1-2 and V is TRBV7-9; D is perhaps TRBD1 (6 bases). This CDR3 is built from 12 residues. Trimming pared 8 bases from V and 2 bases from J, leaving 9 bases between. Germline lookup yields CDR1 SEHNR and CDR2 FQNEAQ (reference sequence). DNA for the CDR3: TGTGCCAGCCGGGGGCGAAACTATGGCTACACCTTC. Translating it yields CASRGRNYGYTF. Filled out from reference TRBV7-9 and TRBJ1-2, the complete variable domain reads DTGVSQNPRHKITKRGQNVTFRCDPISEHNRLYWYRQTLGQGPEFLTYFQNEAQLEKSRLLSDRFSAERPKGSFSTLEIQRTEQGDSAMYLCASRGRNYGYTFGSGTRLTVV.

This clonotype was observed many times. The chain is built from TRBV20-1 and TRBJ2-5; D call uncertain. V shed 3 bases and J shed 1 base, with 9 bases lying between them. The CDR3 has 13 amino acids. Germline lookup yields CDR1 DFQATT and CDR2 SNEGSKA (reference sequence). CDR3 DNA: TGCAGTGCTAGTGGGAACACCCAAGAGACCCAGTACTTC. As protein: CSASGNTQETQYF.

CDR3 nucleotides: TGTGCCAGCAGGCGAGACCCCAGCTCCTATAATTCACCCCTCCACTTT. This encodes CASRRDPSSYNSPLHF. The V gene is TRBV6-5, the J gene TRBJ1-6; no clear D. CDR3 length: 16 amino acids. Trimming shortened V by 6 bases and J by 0 bases, and 12 bases separated the two germline ends. The germline CDR1 and CDR2 sequences are MNHEY and SVGAGI.

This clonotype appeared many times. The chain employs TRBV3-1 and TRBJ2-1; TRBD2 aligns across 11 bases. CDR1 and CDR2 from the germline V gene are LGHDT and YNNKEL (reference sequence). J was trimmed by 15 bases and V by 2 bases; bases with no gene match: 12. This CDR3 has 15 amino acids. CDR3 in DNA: TGTGCCAGCAGCCAAAGGGAGCTAGCGGGGGGAAATCGGTTCTTC. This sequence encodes CASSQRELAGGNRFF.

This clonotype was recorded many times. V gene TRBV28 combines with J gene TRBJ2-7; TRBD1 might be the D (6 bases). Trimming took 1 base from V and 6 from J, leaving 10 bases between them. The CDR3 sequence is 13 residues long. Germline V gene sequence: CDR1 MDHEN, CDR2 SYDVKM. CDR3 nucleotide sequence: TGTGCCAGCAGTTTATCGGCAGGGGCCGAGCAGTACGTC. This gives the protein CASSLSAGAEQYV.

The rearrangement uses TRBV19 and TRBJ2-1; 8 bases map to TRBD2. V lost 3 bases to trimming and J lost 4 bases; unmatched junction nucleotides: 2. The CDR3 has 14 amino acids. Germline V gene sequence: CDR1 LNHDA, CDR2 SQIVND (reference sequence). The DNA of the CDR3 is TGTGCCAGTAGTATTGTAGCGGGGTACAATGAGCAGTTCTTC. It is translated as CASSIVAGYNEQFF.

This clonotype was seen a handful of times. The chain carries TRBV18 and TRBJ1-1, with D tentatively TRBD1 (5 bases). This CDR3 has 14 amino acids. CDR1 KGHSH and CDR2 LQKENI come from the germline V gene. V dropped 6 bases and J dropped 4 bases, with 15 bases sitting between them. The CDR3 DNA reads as TGTGCCAGCTCCCCAGCCAGGGAGGGCACTGAAGCTTTCTTT. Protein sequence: CASSPAREGTEAFF.

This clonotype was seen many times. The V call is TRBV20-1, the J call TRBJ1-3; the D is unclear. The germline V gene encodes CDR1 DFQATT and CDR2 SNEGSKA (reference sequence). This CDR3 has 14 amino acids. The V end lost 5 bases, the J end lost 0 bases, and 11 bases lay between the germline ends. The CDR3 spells CSAQRRSSGNTIYF. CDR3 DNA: TGCAGTGCTCAGAGGCGAAGCTCTGGAAACACCATATATTTT.

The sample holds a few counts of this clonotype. CDR3 sequence (DNA): TGTGCCAGCAGCTTAGTAGACACCGGGGAGCTGTTTTTT. Its translation: CASSLVDTGELFF. V gene TRBV5-6 combines with J gene TRBJ2-2; D is unclear. The CDR3 consists of 13 residues. Looked up from germline, CDR1 is SGHDT and CDR2 is YYEEEE. Trimming pared 2 bases from V and 3 bases from J, leaving 5 bases between.

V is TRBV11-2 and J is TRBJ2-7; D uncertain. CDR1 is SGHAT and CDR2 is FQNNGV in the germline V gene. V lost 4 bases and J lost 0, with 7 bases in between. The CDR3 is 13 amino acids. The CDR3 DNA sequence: TGTGCCAGCAGCTCCTCTTTCTCCTACGAGCAGTACGTC. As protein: CASSSSFSYEQYV.